The 12 T cell receptor beta chains below come from one sample, sequenced in a study of shared clonotypes between healthy human individuals (dated by TCRdb to 2018 to 2020). The library relied on the immunoSEQ multiplex PCR assay. TCRdb holds this immuneACCESS table with in-frame rearrangements only. Some clones are missing; in checked studies, unresolved V genes explain under half, and the rest has no known cause. The sample data list almost 750,000 clones, and over 55% of these were observed just once. The ten most abundant clones make up under 2% of the sample. Source material: memory CD4+ T cells sorted from blood. The intended sense of this specimen's cell subset or site label: CD45RA-negative fraction. Receptors originate from a woman between 25 and 40 years old in good health.

About this clone: Distinct nucleotide sequences in the sample also encode this CDR3. The rearrangement joins TRBV5-1 to TRBJ2-3, with TRBD1 matching over 7 bases. This CDR3 has 16 amino acids. V trimming: 2 bases; J trimming: 2 bases; junction bases outside the gene matches: 8. Germline V lookup: CDR1 SGHRS, CDR2 YFSETQ. The CDR3 sequence is CASSLAQGPSTDTQYF. CDR3 DNA: TGCGCCAGCAGCTTAGCACAGGGGCCTTCCACAGATACGCAGTATTTT. Full variable domain (rest looked up from reference TRBV5-1 and TRBJ2-3): KAGVTQTPRYLIKTRGQQVTLSCSPISGHRSVSWYQQTPGQGLQFLFEYFSETQRNKGNFPGRFSGRQFSNSRSEMNVSTLELGDSALYLCASSLAQGPSTDTQYFGPGTRLTVL.

With regard to this clone: The same CDR3 is also encoded by other DNA sequences in this sample. The CDR3 loop reads CASSSQGEQYF. CDR3 bases: TGTGCCAGCAGCTCCCAGGGCGAGCAGTACTTC. The chain couples TRBV13 to TRBJ2-7; tentative D call: TRBD1 (5 bases). The germline CDR1 and CDR2 sequences are PRHDT and FYEKMQ (reference sequence). This CDR3 comprises 11 residues. V was clipped by 4 bases and J by 6 bases, with 7 bases between them.

Points on this clone: Other DNA variants within this sample encode the same CDR3. This chain connects TRBV7-9 to TRBJ2-7; TRBD2 matches at 7 bases. From germline, CDR1 is SEHNR and CDR2 FQNEAQ (reference sequence). V was pared by 2 bases and J by 2 bases, with 3 bases of the junction left unmatched. The CDR3 is made up of 14 amino acids. The CDR3 coding sequence is TGTGCCAGCAGCTTATCAGCGGGGCCCTACGAGCAGTACTTC. Translation: CASSLSAGPYEQYF.

This chain connects TRBV7-3 to TRBJ2-2; 9 bases map to TRBD1. CDR3 length: 14 residues. CDR1 is SGHTA, CDR2 FQGTGA, per germline. The trim removed 5 bases at V and 5 bases at J, leaving 3 bases unmatched. The chain's CDR3 is CASSPGTGTGELFF. Written as DNA, the CDR3 is TGTGCCAGCAGCCCCGGGACAGGGACCGGGGAGCTGTTTTTT.

The chain joins TRBV4-2 to TRBJ2-7; 8 bases agree with TRBD2. The CDR3 spans 15 residues. Germline values: CDR1 LGHNA, CDR2 YNFKEQ. The V and J ends lost 4 bases and 5 bases, in that order; junction bases with no gene match: 10. CDR3 sequence reads: CASSPGLAGWHEQYF. Written as DNA, the CDR3 is TGTGCCAGCAGCCCAGGACTAGCAGGATGGCACGAGCAGTACTTC.

The V and J genes are TRBV5-8 and TRBJ2-1, with 8 bases lining up with TRBD2. This CDR3 is built from 15 residues. V shed 6 bases, J shed 4 bases, and the junction held 9 bases outside the gene matches. The germline gives CDR1 SGHTS, CDR2 YDEGEE. The CDR3 is CASNPGTSGYNEQFF. In DNA form, the CDR3 reads TGTGCCAGCAACCCAGGTACTAGCGGTTACAATGAGCAGTTCTTC.

This clone was observed a handful of times. The chain uses TRBV19 and TRBJ1-5; a possible D gene is TRBD1 (5 bases). Germline CDR1 reads LNHDA; CDR2 reads SQIVND (reference sequence). The CDR3 is 13 amino acids. Trimming took off 3 bases at V and 5 bases at J, with 8 bases between the two ends. This CDR3 reads CASSISTDQPQHF. CDR3 DNA sequence: TGTGCCAGTAGTATTTCGACAGATCAGCCCCAGCATTTT.

The chain combines TRBV15 with TRBJ1-5; 12 positions agree with TRBD1. The CDR3 spans 17 residues. CDR1 and CDR2 (germline): LNHNV, YYDKDF (reference sequence). The junction had 5 bases not matched to a gene; V was cut back by 5 bases and J by 0 bases. CDR3 amino acids: CATSRDRGPYSNQPQHF. Written as DNA, the CDR3 is TGTGCCACCAGCCGGGACAGGGGGCCCTATAGCAATCAGCCCCAGCATTTT.

This clone was counted only a few times. The chain combines TRBV15 with TRBJ2-2; perhaps TRBD1 as D (5 bases). Per germline, CDR1 LNHNV and CDR2 YYDKDF (reference sequence). The germline V and J ends were trimmed by 3 bases and 1 base, with 6 bases remaining between them. The length of the CDR3 is 14 residues. CDR3 DNA sequence: TGTGCCACCAGCAGGCAGGGGAACACCGGGGAGCTGTTTTTT. This translates into CATSRQGNTGELFF.

This rearrangement joins TRBV5-4 to TRBJ2-2; D is unresolved. This CDR3 has 16 residues. Between the trimmed V and J ends, which lost 4 bases and 2 bases, there was a span of 15 bases. In germline, CDR1 is SGHNT, CDR2 YYREEE (reference sequence). CDR3 bases: TGTGCCAGCAGCCACCCAACTAAAGATAACACCGGGGAGCTGTTTTTT. This gives the protein CASSHPTKDNTGELFF.

This rearrangement joins TRBV18 to TRBJ2-7, with 10 bases matching TRBD2. Germline values: CDR1 KGHSH, CDR2 LQKENI. V lost 0 bases to trimming and J lost 7 bases; unmatched junction nucleotides: 15. The length of the CDR3 is 18 residues. CDR3 DNA: TGTGCCAGCTCACCACCCGGGATAGCGGGAGGCTACTCAAGGGAGCAGTACTTC. It translates to CASSPPGIAGGYSREQYF.

This sequence joins TRBV28 and TRBJ2-3; TRBD2 is a possible D gene (6 bases). CDR3 length: 17 residues. Between the trimmed V and J ends, which lost 8 bases and 1 base, there was a span of 22 bases. Germline CDR1 and CDR2: MDHEN and SYDVKM. CDR3 residues: CASGSNLGSRGTDTQYF. As DNA, the CDR3 is TGTGCCAGCGGAAGTAACCTCGGGAGCCGAGGCACAGATACGCAGTATTTT.